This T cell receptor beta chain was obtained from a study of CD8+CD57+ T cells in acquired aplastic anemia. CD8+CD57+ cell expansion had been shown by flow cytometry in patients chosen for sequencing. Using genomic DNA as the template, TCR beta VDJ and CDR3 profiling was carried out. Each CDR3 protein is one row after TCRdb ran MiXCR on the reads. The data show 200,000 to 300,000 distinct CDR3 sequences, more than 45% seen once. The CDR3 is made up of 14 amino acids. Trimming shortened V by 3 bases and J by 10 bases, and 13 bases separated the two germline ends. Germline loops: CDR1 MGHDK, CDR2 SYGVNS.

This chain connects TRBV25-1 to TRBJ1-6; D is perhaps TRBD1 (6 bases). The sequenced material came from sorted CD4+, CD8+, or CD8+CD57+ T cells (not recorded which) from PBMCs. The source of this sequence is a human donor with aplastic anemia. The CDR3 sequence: CASSDIGQKSPLHF. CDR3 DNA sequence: TGTGCCAGCAGTGACATCGGACAGAAGTCACCCCTCCACTTT.